This TCR beta chain stems from a study of cytomegalovirus exposure and HLA in healthy donors. The PCR had 60 Vbeta and 13 Jbeta primers. Repertoires were generated with immunoSEQ multiplex PCR, while TCRdb's copy carries only in-frame clones and drops some. The table lists about 140,000 clones, around 85% of them singletons. The CDR3 has 15 amino acids. The V gene end was trimmed by 0 bases and the J gene end by 1 base; junction bases not matched to a gene: 1. Looked up from germline, CDR1 is SGDLS and CDR2 is YYNGEE. Notes on the study in general: Per a later analysis, roughly 17,000 TCR beta sequences showed association with HLA alleles at 0.05 false discovery rate. The sole available immune exposure information was CMV serostatus. Later on, a genetic analysis was performed. It linked a missense variant in DCLRE1C with V- and J-gene trimming of TCR beta. In a later analysis, several top co-occurrence clusters appeared linked to parvovirus B19, influenza, CMV and Epstein-Barr virus.

This clone showed up just once. Its antigen is unidentified. The clonotype originates from a man between 40 and 49 years old in good health and CMV-seropositive. The sample taken for sequencing was PBMCs. The J gene is TRBJ2-3, the V gene TRBV9, with 8 positions matching TRBD2. CDR3 residues: CASSVVGGGTDTQYF. The CDR3 DNA reads TGTGCCAGCAGCGTAGTCGGGGGGGGCACAGATACGCAGTATTTT.